This T cell receptor (beta chain) was sequenced in a study of identical twins. The study, taken as a whole, reports: Invariant cells of the MAIT and iNKT types might have partly distorted the zero-insertion analyses.

TCRdb passed the 5' RACE reads through MiXCR, listing each CDR3 protein once. Of around 680,000 distinct CDR3 sequences detected, around 8.3% appear once; the ten largest clones hold about 0.98%. The table lists this clonotype with many counts. Antigen unknown. Healthy Caucasian donors formed the entire cohort. These same records also appear under a second study, on yellow fever vaccine responses in identical twins. Per that study: Twins showed a vaccine T cell response that reportedly seemed partly convergent, partly personalized.

Sequencing used PBMCs. The TCR sequence derives from a woman aged 18-30 years in good health.

CDR3 amino acids: CASSHGQGPHYEQYF. CDR3 coding DNA: TGTGCCAGCAGCCACGGACAGGGGCCCCACTACGAGCAGTACTTC. The chain has TRBV7-2 and TRBJ2-7; TRBD1 matches at 9 bases. The V gene end was trimmed by 5 bases and the J gene end by 3 bases; junction bases not matched to a gene: 8. Germline V gene sequence: CDR1 SGHTA, CDR2 FQGNSA. There are 15 residues in the CDR3.